This T cell receptor (beta chain) emerged from a study of CD8 T cells in ankylosing spondylitis. The CDR3 sequence is 11 residues long. Trimming left V 4 bases short and J 3 bases short, with 7 bases between. The germline gives CDR1 DFQATT, CDR2 SNEGSKA (reference sequence). TCRdb fed the 5' RACE reads into MiXCR, producing one record per CDR3 protein. The sample holds fewer than 200,000 distinct CDR3 sequences, around a tenth seen once. V and J are TRBV20-1 and TRBJ2-7; D remains unclear. Sequences were obtained from blood, either unsorted or a sorted T cell fraction (not recorded which). The clonotype originates from a female donor with ankylosing spondylitis or in good health (not recorded which). CDR3 in DNA: TGCAGTGCTACGACCCACTACGAGCAGTACTTC. As protein: CSATTHYEQYF.